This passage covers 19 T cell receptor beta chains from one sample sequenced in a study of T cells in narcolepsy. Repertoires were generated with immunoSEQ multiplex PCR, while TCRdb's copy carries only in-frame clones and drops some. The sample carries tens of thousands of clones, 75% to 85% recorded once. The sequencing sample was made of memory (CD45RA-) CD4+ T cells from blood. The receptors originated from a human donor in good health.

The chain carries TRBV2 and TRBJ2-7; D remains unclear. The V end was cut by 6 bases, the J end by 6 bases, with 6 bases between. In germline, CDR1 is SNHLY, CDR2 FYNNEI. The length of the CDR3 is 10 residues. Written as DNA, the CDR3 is TGTGCCAGCAGAAATGGCGAGCAGTACTTC. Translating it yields CASRNGEQYF.

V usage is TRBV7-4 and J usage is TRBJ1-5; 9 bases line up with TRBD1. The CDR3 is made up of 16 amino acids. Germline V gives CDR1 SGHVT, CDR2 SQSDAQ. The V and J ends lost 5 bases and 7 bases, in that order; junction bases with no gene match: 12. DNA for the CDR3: TGTGCCAGCAGCCGAGGATTCGGGACAGGGTCCCAGCCCCAGCATTTT. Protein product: CASSRGFGTGSQPQHF.

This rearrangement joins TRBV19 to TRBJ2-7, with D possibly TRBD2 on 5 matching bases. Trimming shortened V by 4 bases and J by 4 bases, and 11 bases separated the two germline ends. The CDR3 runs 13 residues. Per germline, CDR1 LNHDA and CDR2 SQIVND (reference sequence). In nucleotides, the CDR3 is TGTGCCAGTAGTAGCGGGCAGCGGTACGAGCAGTACTTC. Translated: CASSSGQRYEQYF.

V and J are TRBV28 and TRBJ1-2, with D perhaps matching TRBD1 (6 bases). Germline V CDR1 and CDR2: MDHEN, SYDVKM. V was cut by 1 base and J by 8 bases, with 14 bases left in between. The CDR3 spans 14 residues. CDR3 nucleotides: TGTGCCAGCAGTTTATTAGGGGGGGCGATCGGCTACACCTTC. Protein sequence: CASSLLGGAIGYTF.

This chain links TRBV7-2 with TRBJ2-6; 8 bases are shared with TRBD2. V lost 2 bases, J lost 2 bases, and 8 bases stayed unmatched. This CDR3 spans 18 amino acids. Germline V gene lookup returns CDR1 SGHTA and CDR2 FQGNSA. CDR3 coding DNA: TGTGCCAGCAGCTTATCAGCGGGAGCCCCCCCTGGGGCCAACGTCCTGACTTTC. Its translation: CASSLSAGAPPGANVLTF.

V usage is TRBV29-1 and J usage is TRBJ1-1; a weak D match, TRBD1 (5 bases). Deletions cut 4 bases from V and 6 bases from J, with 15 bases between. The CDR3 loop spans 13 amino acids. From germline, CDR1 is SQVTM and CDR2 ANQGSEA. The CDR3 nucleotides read TGCAGCGTTGGTAGGGGTGGGAGTTCTGAAGCTTTCTTT. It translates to CSVGRGGSSEAFF.

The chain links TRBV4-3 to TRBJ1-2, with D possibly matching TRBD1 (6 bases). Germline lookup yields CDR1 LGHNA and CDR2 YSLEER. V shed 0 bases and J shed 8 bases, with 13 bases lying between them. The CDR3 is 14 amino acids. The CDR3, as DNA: TGCGCCAGCAGCCAAGATCTCGCGGGGGGCGGCTACACCTTC. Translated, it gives CASSQDLAGGGYTF.

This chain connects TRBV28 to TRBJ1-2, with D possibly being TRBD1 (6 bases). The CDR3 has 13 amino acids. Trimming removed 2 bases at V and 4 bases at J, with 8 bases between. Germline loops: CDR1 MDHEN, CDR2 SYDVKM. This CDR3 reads CASSLNRVYGYTF. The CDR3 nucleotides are TGTGCCAGCAGTTTAAACAGGGTCTATGGCTACACCTTC.

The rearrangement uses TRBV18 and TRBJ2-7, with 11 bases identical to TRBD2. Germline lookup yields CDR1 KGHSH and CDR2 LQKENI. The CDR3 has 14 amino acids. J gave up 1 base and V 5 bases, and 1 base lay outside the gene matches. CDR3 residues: CASSGTSGSYEQYF. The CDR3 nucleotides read TGTGCCAGCTCAGGGACTAGCGGATCCTACGAGCAGTACTTC.

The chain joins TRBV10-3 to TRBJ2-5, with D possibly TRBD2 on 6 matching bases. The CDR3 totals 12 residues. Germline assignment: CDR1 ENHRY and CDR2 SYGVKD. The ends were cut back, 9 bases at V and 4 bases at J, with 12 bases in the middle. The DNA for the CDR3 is TGTGCCATTGGGCCCGGGGGAGAGACCCAGTACTTC. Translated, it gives CAIGPGGETQYF.

The CDR3 DNA follows: TGTGCCAGCAGTTATAGCCGCTCTGGAAACACCATATATTTT. Translation gives CASSYSRSGNTIYF. This chain joins TRBV6-5 and TRBJ1-3; D remains unclear. The ends were cut back, 3 bases at V and 0 bases at J, with 6 bases in the middle. Germline assignment: CDR1 MNHEY and CDR2 SVGAGI. The CDR3 is 14 residues long.

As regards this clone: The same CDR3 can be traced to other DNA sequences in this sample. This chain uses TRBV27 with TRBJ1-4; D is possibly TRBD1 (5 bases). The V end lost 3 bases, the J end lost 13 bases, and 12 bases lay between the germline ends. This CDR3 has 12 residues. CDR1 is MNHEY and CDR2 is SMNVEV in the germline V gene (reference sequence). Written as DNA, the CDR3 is TGTGCCAGCAGTTTTTACGGGGGGGGACTGTTTTTT. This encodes CASSFYGGGLFF.

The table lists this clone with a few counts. The CDR3 DNA follows: TGCGCCAGCAGCTCATCCGGGACTACTATAAATTCGGATACGCAGTATTTT. This sequence encodes CASSSSGTTINSDTQYF. The chain has TRBV5-1 and TRBJ2-3, with 7 bases lining up with TRBD2. The V gene's germline CDR1 is SGHRS and CDR2 YFSETQ. With V trimmed by 3 bases and J by 6 bases, 16 bases remained unmatched. This CDR3 region has 17 residues.

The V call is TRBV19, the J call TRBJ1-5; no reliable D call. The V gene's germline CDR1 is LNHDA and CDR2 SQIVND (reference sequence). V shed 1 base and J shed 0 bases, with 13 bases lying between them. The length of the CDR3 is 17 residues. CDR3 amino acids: CASSIVWSAGSNQPQHF. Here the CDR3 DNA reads TGTGCCAGTAGTATAGTTTGGTCGGCGGGTAGCAATCAGCCCCAGCATTTT. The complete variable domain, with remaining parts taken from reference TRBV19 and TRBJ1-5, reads DGGITQSPKYLFRKEGQNVTLSCEQNLNHDAMYWYRQDPGQGLRLIYYSQIVNDFQKGDIAEGYSVSREKKESFPLTVTSAQKNPTAFYLCASSIVWSAGSNQPQHFGDGTRLSIL.

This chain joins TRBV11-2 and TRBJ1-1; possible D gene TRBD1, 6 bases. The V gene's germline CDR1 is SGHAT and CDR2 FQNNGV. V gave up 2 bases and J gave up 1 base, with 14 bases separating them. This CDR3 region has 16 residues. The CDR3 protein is CASSLRFGTPNTEAFF. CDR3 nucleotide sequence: TGTGCCAGCAGCTTAAGGTTCGGGACACCGAACACTGAAGCTTTCTTT.

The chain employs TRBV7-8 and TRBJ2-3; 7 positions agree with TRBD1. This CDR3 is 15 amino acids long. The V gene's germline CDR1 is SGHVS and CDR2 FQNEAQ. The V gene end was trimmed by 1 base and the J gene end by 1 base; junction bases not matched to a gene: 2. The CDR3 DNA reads TGTGCCAGCAGCTTAGGACAGGGAGGCACAGATACGCAGTATTTT. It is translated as CASSLGQGGTDTQYF.

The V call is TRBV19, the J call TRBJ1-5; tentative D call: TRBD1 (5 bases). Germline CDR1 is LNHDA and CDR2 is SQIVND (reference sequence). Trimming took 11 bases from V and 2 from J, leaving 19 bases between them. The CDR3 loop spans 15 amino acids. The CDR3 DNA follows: TGTGCCGCAAAACAGGCCACTACGGGCAATCAGCCCCAGCATTTT. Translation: CAAKQATTGNQPQHF.

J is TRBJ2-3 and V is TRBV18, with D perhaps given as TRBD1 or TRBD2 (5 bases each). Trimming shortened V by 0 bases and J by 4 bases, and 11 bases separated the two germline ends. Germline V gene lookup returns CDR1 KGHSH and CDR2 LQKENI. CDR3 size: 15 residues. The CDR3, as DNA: TGTGCCAGCTCACCACCGTTCCGAGGGGCAGATACGCAGTATTTT. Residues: CASSPPFRGADTQYF.

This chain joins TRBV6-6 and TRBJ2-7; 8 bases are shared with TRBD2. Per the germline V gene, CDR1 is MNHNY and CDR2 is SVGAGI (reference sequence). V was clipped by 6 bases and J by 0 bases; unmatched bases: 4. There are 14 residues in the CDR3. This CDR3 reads CASRNSGSSYEQYF. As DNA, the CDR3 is TGTGCCAGCAGAAACAGCGGGAGCTCCTACGAGCAGTACTTC.